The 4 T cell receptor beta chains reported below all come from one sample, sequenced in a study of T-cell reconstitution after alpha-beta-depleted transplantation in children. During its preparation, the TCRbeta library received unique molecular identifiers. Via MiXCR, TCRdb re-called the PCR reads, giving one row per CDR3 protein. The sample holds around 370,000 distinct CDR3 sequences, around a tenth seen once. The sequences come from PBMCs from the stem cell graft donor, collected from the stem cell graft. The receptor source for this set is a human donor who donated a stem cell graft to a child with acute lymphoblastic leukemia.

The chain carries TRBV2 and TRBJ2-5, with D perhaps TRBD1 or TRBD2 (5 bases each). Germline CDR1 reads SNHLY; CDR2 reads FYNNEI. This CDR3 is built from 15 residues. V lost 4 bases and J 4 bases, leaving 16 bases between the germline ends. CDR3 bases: TGTGCCAGCAGTGTGGGGCCGAGGGTCGGAGAGACCCAGTACTTC. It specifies CASSVGPRVGETQYF. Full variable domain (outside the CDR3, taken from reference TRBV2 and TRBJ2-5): EPEVTQTPSHQVTQMGQEVILRCVPISNHLYFYWYRQILGQKVEFLVSFYNNEISEKSEIFDDQFSVERPDGSNFTLKIRSTKLEDSAMYFCASSVGPRVGETQYFGPGTRLLVL.

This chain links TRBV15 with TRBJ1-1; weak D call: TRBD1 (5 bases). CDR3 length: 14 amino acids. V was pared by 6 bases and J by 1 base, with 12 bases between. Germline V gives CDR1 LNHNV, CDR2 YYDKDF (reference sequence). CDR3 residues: CATSKEGRNTEAFF. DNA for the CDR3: TGTGCCACCAGTAAGGAGGGGAGGAACACTGAAGCTTTCTTT.

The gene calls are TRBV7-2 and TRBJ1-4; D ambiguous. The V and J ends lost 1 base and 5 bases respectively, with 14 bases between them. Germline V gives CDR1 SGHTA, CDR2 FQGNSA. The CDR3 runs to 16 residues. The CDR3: CASSLDPRAGNEKLFF. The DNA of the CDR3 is TGTGCCAGCAGCTTAGACCCGAGGGCCGGGAATGAAAAACTGTTTTTT. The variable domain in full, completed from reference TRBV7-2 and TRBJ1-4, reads GAGVSQSPSNKVTEKGKDVELRCDPISGHTALYWYRQSLGQGLEFLIYFQGNSAPDKSGLPSDRFSAERTGGSVSTLTIQRTQQEDSAVYLCASSLDPRAGNEKLFFGSGTQLSVL.

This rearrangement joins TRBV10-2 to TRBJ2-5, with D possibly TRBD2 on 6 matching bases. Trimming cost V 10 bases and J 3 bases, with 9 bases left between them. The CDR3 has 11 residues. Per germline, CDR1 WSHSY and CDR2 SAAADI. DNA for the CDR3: TGCGCCACGGGCGGGGAAGAGACCCAGTACTTC. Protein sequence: CATGGEETQYF.